The T cell receptor (beta chain) under discussion was sequenced for a study of shared clonotypes between healthy human individuals. This CDR3 comprises 16 residues. V shed 3 bases and J 3 bases; nucleotides not matched to a gene: 6. Germline V gives CDR1 MRHNA, CDR2 SNTAGT. On sorted subsets, replicate PCRs used 150 to 250 ng DNA, or tens of thousands of T cell genomes. The table came from immunoSEQ multiplex PCR; TCRdb's copy has only in-frame clones and leaves some out. In the table there are over a million clones, roughly 97% of which are singletons. This sequence originates from a man under 40 in good health. Input material: naive CD4+ T cells sorted from blood. The subset was: CD45RA+ positively selected. The chain links TRBV6-4 to TRBJ2-3; TRBD2 matches 10 bases. The CDR3 coding sequence is TGTGCCAGCAGTGAGGCTAGCGGGAGTGGAACAGATACGCAGTATTTT. Translating gives CASSEASGSGTDTQYF.